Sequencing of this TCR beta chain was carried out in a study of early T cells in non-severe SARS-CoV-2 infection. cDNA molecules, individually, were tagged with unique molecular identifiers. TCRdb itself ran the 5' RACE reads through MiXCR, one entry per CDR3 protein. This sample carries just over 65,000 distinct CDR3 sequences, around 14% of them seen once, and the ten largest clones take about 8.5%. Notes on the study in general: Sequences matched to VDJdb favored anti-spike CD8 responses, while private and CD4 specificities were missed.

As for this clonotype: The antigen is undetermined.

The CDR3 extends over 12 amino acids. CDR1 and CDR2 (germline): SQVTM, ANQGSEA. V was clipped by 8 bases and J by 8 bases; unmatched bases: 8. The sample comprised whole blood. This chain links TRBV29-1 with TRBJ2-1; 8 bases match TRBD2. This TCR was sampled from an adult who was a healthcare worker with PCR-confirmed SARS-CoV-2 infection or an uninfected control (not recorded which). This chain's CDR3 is CSYSGNTHEQFF. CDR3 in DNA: TGCAGCTATAGCGGGAATACGCATGAGCAGTTCTTC.